The 4 T cell receptor beta chains listed next were all sequenced from one sample in a study of T cell responses to AZD1222 COVID-19 vaccine. Data came from immunoSEQ multiplex PCR; TCRdb stores just in-frame clones and leaves some out. In the table there are about 150,000 clones, about 90% of which are singletons. Sequenced material: peripheral blood, taken on day 0 of AZD1222 vaccination. These receptors came from an adult in good health.

V usage is TRBV5-4 and J usage is TRBJ2-3; perhaps TRBD2 as D (5 bases). The V gene's germline CDR1 is SGHNT and CDR2 YYREEE (reference sequence). This CDR3 region has 15 residues. The V end lost 6 bases, the J end lost 4 bases, and 18 bases lay between the germline ends. CDR3 in DNA: TGTGCCAGCACCTACAGAGGCCCCGGGGCAGATACGCAGTATTTT. Its translation is CASTYRGPGADTQYF.

The chain couples TRBV4-1 to TRBJ1-5; D gene uncertain. V lost 0 bases, J lost 7 bases, and 10 bases lay in between. Germline CDR1 reads MGHRA; CDR2 reads YSYEKL. The CDR3 runs 14 residues. In nucleotides, the CDR3 is TGCGCCAGCAGCCAAGATGCGAGGAAGCAGCCCCAGCATTTT. This translates into CASSQDARKQPQHF.

The genes are TRBV6-6 and TRBJ2-2; possible D gene TRBD1, 6 bases. This CDR3 is 15 amino acids long. Germline lookup yields CDR1 MNHNY and CDR2 SVGAGI (reference sequence). The V end lost 2 bases, the J end lost 8 bases, and 15 bases lay between the germline ends. CDR3 in amino acids: CASSYIFQGRGELFF. CDR3 bases: TGTGCCAGCAGTTACATATTCCAGGGGCGAGGGGAGCTGTTTTTT.

The V and J genes are TRBV4-1 and TRBJ2-2, with D tentatively TRBD1 or TRBD2 (5 bases each). Germline CDR1 reads MGHRA; CDR2 reads YSYEKL. The CDR3 loop spans 17 amino acids. The V and J ends lost 4 bases and 3 bases respectively, with 18 bases between them. The CDR3 is CASSPWAGTVDTGELFF. The CDR3 region has the DNA TGCGCCAGCAGCCCCTGGGCCGGGACGGTCGACACCGGGGAGCTGTTTTTT.